What follows is one T cell receptor (beta chain) and its context. Its antigen is unknown. Trimming pared 2 bases from V and 0 bases from J, leaving 10 bases between. Germline values: CDR1 SNHLY, CDR2 FYNNEI. This CDR3 spans 15 amino acids. The source of the sample is a study of T cell responses to AZD1222 COVID-19 vaccine. Study information: Second-dose timings of about 4 or about 12 weeks were pooled. Study-wide points: Unmutated variant regions reportedly attract nearly half of all spike-specific TCRs. A rise in Spike-specific TCR breadth and depth followed two AZD1222 doses. Across the whole spike, CD4 TCRs peaked at regions 160-218 and 743-854.

Generated by immunoSEQ multiplex PCR, the TCRdb table keeps only in-frame clones and is missing some. The table lists 160,000 or so clones, around 90% of them singletons. The input for sequencing was peripheral blood, taken on day 0 of AZD1222 vaccination. This TCR derives from an adult in good health. The V call is TRBV2, the J call TRBJ1-2; possibly TRBD1 for D (5 bases). The CDR3 DNA is TGTGCCAGCAGTGAAACAGGAGTTCCTAACTATGGCTACACCTTC. Encoded protein: CASSETGVPNYGYTF.